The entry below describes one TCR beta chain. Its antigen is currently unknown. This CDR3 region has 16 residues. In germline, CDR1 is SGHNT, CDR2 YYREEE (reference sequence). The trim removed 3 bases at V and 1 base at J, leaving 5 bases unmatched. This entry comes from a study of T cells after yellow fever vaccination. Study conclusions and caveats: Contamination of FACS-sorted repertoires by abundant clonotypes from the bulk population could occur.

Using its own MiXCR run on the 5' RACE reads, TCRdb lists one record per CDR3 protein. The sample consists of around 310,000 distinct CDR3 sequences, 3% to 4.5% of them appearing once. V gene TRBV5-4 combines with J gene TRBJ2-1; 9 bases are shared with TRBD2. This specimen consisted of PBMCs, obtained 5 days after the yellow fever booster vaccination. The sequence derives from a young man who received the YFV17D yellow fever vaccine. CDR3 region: CASSSGGGGSYNEQFF. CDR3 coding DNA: TGTGCCAGCAGCTCTGGCGGGGGGGGATCCTACAATGAGCAGTTCTTC.